This T cell receptor (beta chain) was documented in a study of blood T cell repertoires in COVID-19. Overall study: Samples taken during acute and convalescent COVID-19 were collected in the United States, Italy and Spain. T cells, B-cell-depleted T cells, or PBMCs provided the cDNA or gDNA that served as material.

After removal of 6 bases from V and 6 bases from J, the junction contained 4 bases not matched to a gene. CDR1 and CDR2 (germline): MNHEY, SVGAGI. This CDR3 has 14 residues. In the authors' methods: Estimated nucleated cell counts came from reference gene primer amplification. The table came from immunoSEQ multiplex PCR; TCRdb's copy has only in-frame clones and leaves some out. That table supplies the V and J calls and clone size; D and trimming were determined from the DNA. The repertoire holds approximately 160,000 clones, with roughly 88% as singletons. Material for sequencing was peripheral blood. The V and J genes are TRBV6-5 and TRBJ2-3; 12 bases map to TRBD2. The receptor's source is a woman aged 80 or over with active or convalescent COVID-19. For the CDR3, the DNA is TGTGCCAGCAGCGGACTAGCGGGGATTGATACGCAGTATTTT. This encodes CASSGLAGIDTQYF.